The 22 T cell receptor beta chains below all came from one sample that was sequenced in a study of T cell changes during pregnancy in multiple sclerosis. Some clones are missing from TCRdb's copy, which holds only in-frame ones; the method was immunoSEQ multiplex PCR. The sample lists about 110,000 clones, 92% occurring once. The sequenced sample was peripheral blood, obtained in the third trimester of pregnancy. Receptors originate from a female donor with multiple sclerosis, enrolled in a pregnancy study.

This clone has a single count. The CDR3 is CASSPDRGYGTEAFF. Written as DNA, the CDR3 is TGCGCCAGCAGCCCGGACAGGGGGTACGGCACTGAAGCTTTCTTT. The genes are TRBV5-1 and TRBJ1-1, with 10 bases matching TRBD1. This CDR3 is built from 15 residues. Germline V gives CDR1 SGHRS, CDR2 YFSETQ. V lost 4 bases, J lost 4 bases, and 7 bases stayed unmatched.

This clone was seen once. The chain couples TRBV29-1 to TRBJ1-2; D gene uncertain. Between the trimmed V and J ends, which lost 1 base and 2 bases, there was a span of 11 bases. Germline V gives CDR1 SQVTM, CDR2 ANQGSEA. The CDR3 is 14 residues long. CDR3 in amino acids: CSVEGSTENYGYTF. CDR3 DNA: TGCAGCGTTGAAGGAAGCACAGAAAACTATGGCTACACCTTC. The whole variable domain, remainder taken from reference TRBV29-1 and TRBJ1-2, is SAVISQKPSRDICQRGTSLTIQCQVDSQVTMMFWYRQQPGQSLTLIATANQGSEATYESGFVIDKFPISRPNLTFSTLTVSNMSPEDSSIYLCSVEGSTENYGYTFGSGTRLTVV.

The chain joins TRBV30 to TRBJ2-5, with D unclear. CDR1 and CDR2 from the germline V gene are GTSNPN and SVGIG (reference sequence). The CDR3 consists of 13 residues. Trimming pared 3 bases from V and 1 base from J, leaving 9 bases between. As DNA, the CDR3 is TGTGCCTGGAGCGTACAGTTCCAAGAGACCCAGTACTTC. Its protein product is CAWSVQFQETQYF. Filled out from reference TRBV30 and TRBJ2-5, the complete variable domain reads SQTIHQWPATLVQPVGSPLSLECTVEGTSNPNLYWYRQAAGRGLQLLFYSVGIGQISSEVPQNLSASRPQDRQFILSSKKLLLSDSGFYLCAWSVQFQETQYFGPGTRLLVL.

CDR3 in amino acids: CASSLFEGRGLGEQFF. The CDR3, as DNA: TGTGCCAGCAGCTTATTTGAGGGTAGGGGGTTAGGAGAGCAGTTCTTC. V usage is TRBV7-8 and J usage is TRBJ2-1; possibly TRBD1 for D (6 bases). The germline gives CDR1 SGHVS, CDR2 FQNEAQ. Trimming removed 2 bases at V and 10 bases at J, with 21 bases between. The CDR3 extends over 16 amino acids.

This chain joins TRBV5-8 and TRBJ2-7; 8 bases are shared with TRBD2. The CDR3 is made up of 15 amino acids. V was pared by 4 bases and J by 3 bases, with 9 bases of the junction left unmatched. Germline V gene data show CDR1 as SGHTS and CDR2 as YDEGEE. CDR3 DNA: TGTGCCAGCAGCATTAGAGCGGGAGAGGTCTACGAGCAGTACTTC. This codes for CASSIRAGEVYEQYF.

Here the CDR3 reads CASSLSSGGHNEQFF. CDR3 nucleotide sequence: TGTGCCAGCAGCTTGTCTAGTGGCGGGCACAATGAGCAGTTCTTC. V gene TRBV7-6 combines with J gene TRBJ2-1; a possible D gene is TRBD2 (5 bases). Germline V gene lookup returns CDR1 SGHVS and CDR2 FNYEAQ. V lost 3 bases and J 5 bases, leaving 14 bases between the germline ends. The CDR3 loop spans 15 amino acids.

This clone was detected once. The rearrangement links TRBV7-9 to TRBJ2-1; 11 positions match TRBD2. Germline CDR1 and CDR2: SEHNR and FQNEAQ (reference sequence). The CDR3 contains 15 residues. The junction had 4 bases not matched to a gene; V was cut back by 5 bases and J by 4 bases. CDR3 region: CASSPGTSGYNEQFF. As DNA, the CDR3 is TGTGCCAGCAGCCCGGGGACTAGCGGATACAATGAGCAGTTCTTC.

J is TRBJ1-5 and V is TRBV19, with 8 nucleotides matching TRBD1. CDR1 and CDR2 from the germline V gene are LNHDA and SQIVND (reference sequence). The CDR3 covers 16 residues. The junction had 10 bases not matched to a gene; V was cut back by 5 bases and J by 4 bases. The CDR3 is CASSHTPGGRNQPQHF. As DNA, the CDR3 is TGTGCCAGTAGTCACACCCCAGGGGGCAGGAATCAGCCCCAGCATTTT. Based on the CDR3 plus reference TRBV19 and TRBJ1-5, the full variable domain is DGGITQSPKYLFRKEGQNVTLSCEQNLNHDAMYWYRQDPGQGLRLIYYSQIVNDFQKGDIAEGYSVSREKKESFPLTVTSAQKNPTAFYLCASSHTPGGRNQPQHFGDGTRLSIL.

The chain recombines TRBV27 with TRBJ2-4; the D gene is possibly TRBD1 (5 bases). The CDR3 runs 14 residues. Looked up from germline, CDR1 is MNHEY and CDR2 is SMNVEV (reference sequence). Trimming removed 1 base at V and 6 bases at J, with 10 bases between. CDR3 sequence: CASSLYAGRNIQYF. In DNA form, the CDR3 reads TGTGCCAGCAGTTTATATGCAGGGCGAAACATTCAGTACTTC.

The rearrangement links TRBV30 to TRBJ1-5, with D maybe TRBD1 (6 bases). This CDR3 has 15 residues. Germline-derived CDR1 and CDR2 are GTSNPN and SVGIG (reference sequence). V was pared by 1 base and J by 0 bases, with 10 bases between. CDR3 protein: CAWSAGTNSNQPQHF. For the CDR3, the DNA is TGTGCCTGGAGTGCAGGGACAAATAGCAATCAGCCCCAGCATTTT. The complete variable domain, with remaining parts taken from reference TRBV30 and TRBJ1-5, reads SQTIHQWPATLVQPVGSPLSLECTVEGTSNPNLYWYRQAAGRGLQLLFYSVGIGQISSEVPQNLSASRPQDRQFILSSKKLLLSDSGFYLCAWSAGTNSNQPQHFGDGTRLSIL.

V usage is TRBV5-1 and J usage is TRBJ1-2, with 8 bases that match TRBD1. Germline CDR1 reads SGHRS; CDR2 reads YFSETQ. The CDR3 runs to 17 residues. V trimming: 2 bases; J trimming: 7 bases; junction bases outside the gene matches: 16. In DNA, the CDR3 is TGCGCCAGCAGCTTAGGAGCAGGGGGCGGAATTCGAGGTGGCTACACCTTC. It yields the protein CASSLGAGGGIRGGYTF.

CDR3 DNA sequence: TGCGCCAGCAGCTCTCGACTAGCGGGAGGGCCTGGGACCGGGGAGCTGTTTTTT. It is translated as CASSSRLAGGPGTGELFF. V is TRBV5-1 and J is TRBJ2-2; 14 bases match TRBD2. Germline values: CDR1 SGHRS, CDR2 YFSETQ. The CDR3 is 18 amino acids. J gave up 5 bases and V 3 bases, and 9 bases lay outside the gene matches.

DNA for the CDR3: TGTGCCAGCAGCTTAGACCTCGGGGGTCCCCAGCATTTT. It encodes CASSLDLGGPQHF. The chain joins TRBV7-3 to TRBJ1-5; D perhaps matches TRBD1 (5 bases). The V and J ends lost 2 bases and 10 bases respectively, with 12 bases between them. This CDR3 contains 13 residues. Germline assignment: CDR1 SGHTA and CDR2 FQGTGA.

This chain uses TRBV5-6 with TRBJ2-2; TRBD1 aligns across 7 bases. Germline CDR1 reads SGHDT; CDR2 reads YYEEEE. Germline trimming cut 6 bases from V and 4 bases from J; bases unmatched to any gene: 12. This CDR3 comprises 16 residues. CDR3 region: CASNEMVQGFTGELFF. The CDR3 region has the DNA TGTGCCAGCAACGAGATGGTACAGGGGTTCACCGGGGAGCTGTTTTTT.

This chain links TRBV30 with TRBJ2-7, with D maybe TRBD2 (7 bases). V was cut by 1 base and J by 4 bases, with 14 bases left in between. This CDR3 region has 14 residues. Germline V lookup: CDR1 GTSNPN, CDR2 SVGIG (reference sequence). The CDR3 DNA sequence: TGTGCCTGGAGTGAGGGGGGGGGACCGTACGAGCAGTACTTC. This translates into CAWSEGGGPYEQYF.

CDR3 in DNA: TGCGCCAGCAGCTTGGGAGGGGGTCCCTACGAGCAGTACTTC. It encodes CASSLGGGPYEQYF. The chain links TRBV5-1 to TRBJ2-7; weak D call: TRBD1 (6 bases). Germline assignment: CDR1 SGHRS and CDR2 YFSETQ. The CDR3 has 14 residues. Trimming shortened V by 0 bases and J by 2 bases, and 9 bases separated the two germline ends.

The chain carries TRBV30 and TRBJ1-4; 7 bases align to TRBD1. Looked up from germline, CDR1 is GTSNPN and CDR2 is SVGIG (reference sequence). There are 15 residues in the CDR3. V lost 3 bases to trimming and J lost 7 bases; unmatched junction nucleotides: 11. CDR3 residues: CAWSPPTGLAEKLFF. The CDR3 region has the DNA TGTGCCTGGAGCCCCCCGACAGGGTTGGCTGAAAAACTGTTTTTT. The variable domain in full, completed from reference TRBV30 and TRBJ1-4, reads SQTIHQWPATLVQPVGSPLSLECTVEGTSNPNLYWYRQAAGRGLQLLFYSVGIGQISSEVPQNLSASRPQDRQFILSSKKLLLSDSGFYLCAWSPPTGLAEKLFFGSGTQLSVL.

This clone was seen just once. The rearrangement links TRBV19 to TRBJ2-7; no firm D call. The CDR3 extends over 13 amino acids. Germline V gene data show CDR1 as LNHDA and CDR2 as SQIVND (reference sequence). V lost 5 bases and J lost 5, with 13 bases in between. The CDR3 reads CASSLVPRDEQYF. CDR3 bases: TGTGCCAGTAGTTTGGTCCCACGGGACGAGCAGTACTTC.

In DNA form, the CDR3 reads TGCGCCAGCAGAGGGACAGGGAACACCGGGGAGCTGTTTTTT. Protein product: CASRGTGNTGELFF. The V gene is TRBV5-1, the J gene TRBJ2-2, with 8 bases matching TRBD1. V shed 5 bases, J shed 1 base, and the junction held 1 base outside the gene matches. Per the germline V gene, CDR1 is SGHRS and CDR2 is YFSETQ. CDR3 length: 14 amino acids.

This clone turned up a few times. The chain links TRBV7-9 to TRBJ1-2; tentative D call: TRBD1 (6 bases). The CDR3 runs to 13 residues. Germline CDR1 is SEHNR and CDR2 is FQNEAQ (reference sequence). The ends were cut back, 5 bases at V and 8 bases at J, with 15 bases in the middle. The CDR3 loop is CASSPTTGRGYTF. The DNA for the CDR3 is TGTGCCAGCAGCCCCACCACAGGGCGCGGCTACACCTTC.

The chain uses TRBV6-1 and TRBJ2-1; 10 bases map to TRBD1. Germline values: CDR1 MNHNS, CDR2 SASEGT. This CDR3 region has 14 residues. After removal of 6 bases from V and 3 bases from J, the junction contained 2 bases not matched to a gene. The CDR3 protein is CASSGQGGYNEQFF. The DNA for the CDR3 is TGTGCCAGCAGCGGACAGGGGGGCTACAATGAGCAGTTCTTC.

This clone has a single count. The CDR3 DNA follows: TGTGCCAGCATAGCGACTAGCGGGGGGGCAGGGCCGCAGTATTTT. Its translation: CASIATSGGAGPQYF. The chain carries TRBV2 and TRBJ2-3; 14 nucleotides agree with TRBD2. This CDR3 has 15 residues. J lost 10 bases, V lost 7 bases, and 10 bases had no gene match. Germline lookup yields CDR1 SNHLY and CDR2 FYNNEI.